The rows below give T cell receptor beta chains drawn from one sample of a study of monozygotic twins with inflammatory bowel disease. Reanalyzing the 5' RACE reads, TCRdb keeps one entry per CDR3 protein, without DNA. The sample features about 380,000 distinct CDR3 sequences, with 2.6% in its top ten. The sample comprised blood. These receptor sequences come from a human donor with ulcerative colitis or Crohn's disease, or a healthy co-twin of an affected twin (not recorded which). The CDR3 runs from the conserved cysteine through the conserved F or W. Fields, in order: CDR3 protein, J gene, V gene.

CASSLTRGDGYTF,TRBJ1-2,TRBV7-2
CSARSSDREALEKLFF,TRBJ1-4,TRBV20-1
CSARGLGPYEQYF,TRBJ2-7,TRBV20-1
CASSLVQTASTDTQYF,TRBJ2-3,TRBV7-3
CASSASTREGETQYF,TRBJ2-5,TRBV9
CASSYGQSGNTIYF,TRBJ1-3,TRBV6-5
CASSVGTGYSGELFF,TRBJ2-2,TRBV7-6
CASSLAGPNTGELFF,TRBJ2-2,TRBV5-1
CASSSPLAIQGTQYF,TRBJ2-5,TRBV12-3/TRBV12-4
CASKLTAKKAGDTTDTQYF,TRBJ2-3,TRBV23-1
CASRFRAEAFF,TRBJ1-1,TRBV5-5
CASRLGSQNDYGYTF,TRBJ1-2,TRBV12-2
CASGFMASRNEQFF,TRBJ2-1,TRBV27
CASSPLFQLSGELFF,TRBJ2-2,TRBV28
CASSLGTRNSYEQYF,TRBJ2-7,TRBV7-9
CASSSTGGHQETQYF,TRBJ2-5,TRBV12-3/TRBV12-4